The 14 T cell receptor beta chains in this list originate from one sample, sequenced in a study of blood T cell repertoires in COVID-19 (dated by TCRdb to the early 2020s). Receptor libraries were prepared by the immunoSEQ multiplex PCR assay. TCRdb limited this immuneACCESS table to in-frame rearrangements with V and J called. A share of clones is missing; checked studies link under half to unresolved V genes, and the rest is unexplained. Within this sample are tens of thousands of clones, with approximately 85% of them counted one time only. Roughly 28% of the sample is taken by the ten largest. Sequencing input: peripheral blood. The receptors originated from a man over 45 with acute or convalescent COVID-19.

This sequence joins TRBV21-1 and TRBJ2-7; TRBD1, the table's D call, lacks a check against the DNA. TRBV21-1 is listed as a pseudogene. The CDR3 extends over 18 amino acids. The CDR3 coding sequence is TGTGCCAGCAGCTCAACGGAGGGACAGGGCCACACTCTACACGAGCAGTACTTC. Protein: CASSSTEGQGHTLHEQYF.

V gene TRBV27 combines with J gene TRBJ2-1; TRBD1 is a possible D gene (6 bases). The CDR3 is 17 residues long. Germline V gene sequence: CDR1 MNHEY, CDR2 SMNVEV (reference sequence). Trimming took off 4 bases at V and 8 bases at J, with 24 bases between the two ends. The CDR3 here is CASSSILTGRGIDEQFF. As DNA, the CDR3 is TGTGCCAGCAGTTCCATATTGACGGGTAGGGGGATCGATGAGCAGTTCTTC.

V and J are TRBV18 and TRBJ1-5; the match to TRBD1 covers 9 bases. The CDR3 is made up of 16 amino acids. Germline V gene lookup returns CDR1 KGHSH and CDR2 LQKENI. After removal of 3 bases from V and 7 bases from J, the junction contained 10 bases not matched to a gene. The CDR3 sequence: CASSPGGTGGRQPQHF. CDR3 in DNA: TGTGCCAGCTCACCGGGGGGCACAGGGGGCCGGCAGCCCCAGCATTTT.

The J gene is TRBJ2-5, the V gene TRBV6-2 or TRBV6-3, with 12 bases that match TRBD2. V gave up 0 bases and J gave up 2 bases; unmatched junction bases: 7. This CDR3 comprises 18 residues. Germline CDR1 is MNHEY and CDR2 is SVGEGT. This chain's CDR3 is CASSYSKRLAGEQETQYF. CDR3 bases: TGTGCCAGCAGTTACTCGAAAAGACTAGCGGGGGAACAAGAGACCCAGTACTTC.

The chain combines TRBV5-4 with TRBJ2-3; TRBD2 matches 8 bases. Germline-derived CDR1 and CDR2 are SGHNT and YYREEE (reference sequence). CDR3 size: 17 residues. Unmatched junction bases numbered 8, after V lost 0 bases and J lost 2 bases. Here the CDR3 DNA reads TGTGCCAGCAGCTTGGGGGTCGGCGGGGGGCCCACAGATACGCAGTATTTT. Translated, it gives CASSLGVGGGPTDTQYF. The complete variable domain, with remaining parts taken from reference TRBV5-4 and TRBJ2-3, reads ETGVTQSPTHLIKTRGQQVTLRCSSQSGHNTVSWYQQALGQGPQFIFQYYREEENGRGNFPPRFSGLQFPNYSSELNVNALELDDSALYLCASSLGVGGGPTDTQYFGPGTRLTVL.

The chain uses TRBV27 and TRBJ1-2; tentatively, D is TRBD1 (5 bases). The CDR3 is 15 amino acids. Trimming shortened V by 10 bases and J by 4 bases, and 22 bases separated the two germline ends. Germline CDR1 is MNHEY and CDR2 is SMNVEV (reference sequence). The CDR3 sequence: CATGTPSPGVYGYTF. In DNA form, the CDR3 reads TGTGCCACCGGGACTCCATCCCCGGGGGTCTATGGCTACACCTTC.

This chain uses TRBV9 with TRBJ1-5; D unresolved. The germline CDR1 and CDR2 sequences are SGDLS and YYNGEE. The CDR3 runs to 15 residues. Trimming left V 4 bases short and J 0 bases short, with 11 bases between. CDR3 in amino acids: CASSPRAGSNQPQHF. CDR3 coding DNA: TGTGCCAGCAGCCCCCGCGCGGGTAGCAATCAGCCCCAGCATTTT. The full variable domain, in which reference TRBV9 and TRBJ1-5 provide the parts outside the CDR3, is DSGVTQTPKHLITATGQRVTLRCSPRSGDLSVYWYQQSLDQGLQFLIQYYNGEERAKGNILERFSAQQFPDLHSELNLSSLELGDSALYFCASSPRAGSNQPQHFGDGTRLSIL.

The chain uses TRBV5-1 and TRBJ2-1; the match to TRBD1 covers 7 bases. Germline loops: CDR1 SGHRS, CDR2 YFSETQ. There are 15 residues in the CDR3. The ends lost 7 bases at V and 4 bases at J; junction bases unmatched: 11. The CDR3 region is CASAPGDRTYNEQFF. Written as DNA, the CDR3 is TGCGCCAGCGCGCCTGGGGACAGAACTTACAATGAGCAGTTCTTC.

The chain combines TRBV9 with TRBJ2-3, with TRBD2 as a possible D gene (5 bases). The CDR3 consists of 16 residues. Germline lookup yields CDR1 SGDLS and CDR2 YYNGEE. The germline V and J ends were trimmed by 3 bases and 2 bases, with 16 bases remaining between them. This chain's CDR3 is CASSAGLTYLTDTQYF. The CDR3 DNA reads TGTGCCAGCAGCGCCGGACTGACTTACCTCACAGATACGCAGTATTTT.

The chain uses TRBV20-1 and TRBJ2-3; a weak D match, TRBD1 (6 bases). V gave up 7 bases and J gave up 9 bases, with 14 bases separating them. There are 11 residues in the CDR3. Germline V CDR1 and CDR2: DFQATT, SNEGSKA (reference sequence). CDR3 nucleotides: TGCAGTGGCCAGGGGAAGGACACGCAGTATTTT. Translation gives CSGQGKDTQYF.

V gene TRBV12-3 or TRBV12-4 combines with J gene TRBJ2-1, with no clear D. Trimming took off 5 bases at V and 5 bases at J, with 7 bases between the two ends. The CDR3 spans 12 residues. DNA of the CDR3: TGTGCCAGCAGTCTTAATCACAATGAGCAGTTCTTC. It specifies CASSLNHNEQFF.

The chain recombines TRBV10-3 with TRBJ2-2; D possibly corresponds to TRBD1 (7 bases). V was clipped by 2 bases and J by 6 bases, with 13 bases between them. Germline CDR1 is ENHRY and CDR2 is SYGVKD. The CDR3 runs 15 residues. CDR3 nucleotide sequence: TGTGCCATCAGTGAGGGGACCAGGGGGGCCGGGGAGCTGTTTTTT. This encodes CAISEGTRGAGELFF.

The rearrangement uses TRBV6-6 and TRBJ1-5; D is unclear. This CDR3 spans 15 amino acids. Germline lookup yields CDR1 MNHNY and CDR2 SVGAGI (reference sequence). The V end lost 5 bases, the J end lost 4 bases, and 15 bases lay between the germline ends. The CDR3 is CASSPRSGTNQPQHF. The CDR3 DNA reads TGTGCCAGCAGTCCCCGATCGGGAACTAATCAGCCCCAGCATTTT.

The chain joins TRBV6-4 to TRBJ2-7; TRBD1 aligns across 9 bases. The CDR3 is 12 residues long. V shed 9 bases and J 5 bases; nucleotides not matched to a gene: 5. The germline V gene encodes CDR1 MRHNA and CDR2 SNTAGT. The chain's CDR3 is CARQGARNEQYF. Written as DNA, the CDR3 is TGTGCCAGACAGGGGGCGCGGAACGAGCAGTACTTC.